This record covers a single TCR beta chain. The CDR3 sequence is 14 residues long. The V end lost 5 bases, the J end lost 0 bases, and 8 bases lay between the germline ends. CDR1 and CDR2 (germline): SNHLY, FYNNEI. These data come from a study of OX40 agonist ivuxolimab in advanced cancers. Generated by immunoSEQ multiplex PCR, the TCRdb table keeps only in-frame clones and is missing some. Altogether some 80,000 clones are present, roughly 86% being singletons, with the ten largest covering 6.5% to 7.5%. The receptor comes from an adult with an advanced solid tumor such as melanoma, head and neck, liver or kidney cancer. This chain connects TRBV2 to TRBJ1-3; D unclear. This specimen was CD4+ or CD8+ T cells sorted from blood, taken in a trial of the OX40 agonist ivuxolimab. As DNA, the CDR3 is TGTGCCAGCAGTCTAGGTTTCTCTGGAAACACCATATATTTT. Translated: CASSLGFSGNTIYF.